The 27 T cell receptor beta chains given below trace back to one sample, sequenced in a study of beta chain features in type 1 diabetes (dated by TCRdb to between 2017 and 2018). Libraries were built with the immunoSEQ multiplex PCR assay. All of the isolated RNA was reverse transcribed with the High Capacity cDNA Reverse Transcription Kit, so expressed TCRB transcripts were sequenced. TCRdb provides this immuneACCESS table in a form limited to in-frame rearrangements. Some clones are lacking; in checked studies, under half of them reflect an unresolved V gene, and why the rest are absent is not known. For this sample the table gives 200,000 to 300,000 clones, of which over 65% were detected only once. The top ten constitute 0.053% of the sample. Input material: naive CD4+ T cells from blood. According to the study, the label for this sample's cell subset or site signals: true naive CD4+ T cells. Source of these receptors: a man younger than 40 in good health.

The chain employs TRBV2 and TRBJ2-1; perhaps D is TRBD1 or TRBD2 (7 bases each). Germline V gene sequence: CDR1 SNHLY, CDR2 FYNNEI. V shed 5 bases and J shed 8 bases, with 16 bases lying between them. The CDR3 is 14 residues long. CDR3 amino acids: CASSYRQGGDEQFF. The CDR3 bases are TGTGCCAGCAGTTACAGACAGGGAGGGGATGAGCAGTTCTTC.

V and J are TRBV2 and TRBJ1-2, with 8 bases aligning to TRBD1. The junction had 12 bases not matched to a gene; V was cut back by 8 bases and J by 4 bases. The CDR3 covers 15 residues. In germline, CDR1 is SNHLY, CDR2 FYNNEI. The CDR3 reads CASDRGTGPGYGYTF. The CDR3 nucleotides read TGTGCCAGCGACCGTGGGACAGGCCCTGGCTATGGCTACACCTTC. The complete variable domain, with remaining parts taken from reference TRBV2 and TRBJ1-2, reads EPEVTQTPSHQVTQMGQEVILRCVPISNHLYFYWYRQILGQKVEFLVSFYNNEISEKSEIFDDQFSVERPDGSNFTLKIRSTKLEDSAMYFCASDRGTGPGYGYTFGSGTRLTVV.

This chain uses TRBV27 with TRBJ2-1, with 11 positions matching TRBD2. Trimming took 6 bases from V and 2 from J; bases not matched to a gene: 3. The germline V gene encodes CDR1 MNHEY and CDR2 SMNVEV (reference sequence). CDR3 length: 15 residues. CDR3 region: CASSTSGGPYNEQFF. The CDR3 DNA is TGTGCCAGCAGCACTAGCGGGGGACCCTACAATGAGCAGTTCTTC.

The chain is built from TRBV11-2 and TRBJ2-7; D tentatively reads TRBD1 or TRBD2 (5 bases each). Germline V lookup: CDR1 SGHAT, CDR2 FQNNGV. This CDR3 has 13 residues. Between the trimmed V and J ends, which lost 3 bases and 5 bases, there was a span of 11 bases. CDR3 residues: CASSFGRDHEQYF. The CDR3 region has the DNA TGTGCCAGCAGCTTTGGCAGGGACCACGAGCAGTACTTC.

This clone turned up a few times. J is TRBJ2-3 and V is TRBV5-4; D is tentatively TRBD1 or TRBD2 (5 bases each). CDR3 length: 12 amino acids. The germline V and J ends were trimmed by 5 bases and 3 bases, with 7 bases remaining between them. Germline V gene data show CDR1 as SGHNT and CDR2 as YYREEE (reference sequence). The CDR3, as DNA: TGTGCCAGCAGGGGGGAGACAGATACGCAGTATTTT. It translates to CASRGETDTQYF. Supplemented by reference TRBV5-4 and TRBJ2-3, the full variable domain reads ETGVTQSPTHLIKTRGQQVTLRCSSQSGHNTVSWYQQALGQGPQFIFQYYREEENGRGNFPPRFSGLQFPNYSSELNVNALELDDSALYLCASRGETDTQYFGPGTRLTVL.

Regarding this clone: Other DNA sequences of this sample code for an identical CDR3. V is TRBV9 and J is TRBJ2-5; D may be TRBD1 (5 bases). Trimming took off 0 bases at V and 5 bases at J, with 11 bases between the two ends. CDR1 is SGDLS, CDR2 YYNGEE, per germline. This CDR3 is built from 14 residues. The CDR3 region is CASSVEGLGETQYF. The CDR3 DNA sequence: TGTGCCAGCAGCGTAGAGGGGTTAGGGGAGACCCAGTACTTC.

V gene TRBV28 combines with J gene TRBJ2-7, with 8 bases aligning to TRBD1. This CDR3 comprises 15 residues. The junction had 7 bases not matched to a gene; V was cut back by 1 base and J by 5 bases. Per the germline V gene, CDR1 is MDHEN and CDR2 is SYDVKM. CDR3 coding DNA: TGTGCCAGCAGTTTATCAGGACAGGGCAACGACGAGCAGTACTTC. Its protein product is CASSLSGQGNDEQYF.

The CDR3 region is CASRDRGVHNEQFF. The DNA of the CDR3 is TGTGCCAGTAGGGACAGGGGGGTCCACAATGAGCAGTTCTTC. The V call is TRBV19, the J call TRBJ2-1, with 10 nucleotides matching TRBD1. V shed 6 bases, J shed 5 bases, and the junction held 4 bases outside the gene matches. In germline, CDR1 is LNHDA, CDR2 SQIVND (reference sequence). CDR3 length: 14 amino acids.

The chain joins TRBV7-2 to TRBJ1-1; 10 bases agree with TRBD1. CDR1 and CDR2 (germline): SGHTA, FQGNSA. V lost 5 bases to trimming and J lost 3 bases; unmatched junction nucleotides: 3. The CDR3 has 14 residues. The CDR3 bases are TGTGCCAGCAGCGGCGGGACAGGGGACACTGAAGCTTTCTTT. Translation: CASSGGTGDTEAFF.

The chain couples TRBV29-1 to TRBJ1-4; unclear D gene. CDR1 and CDR2 (germline): SQVTM, ANQGSEA. The CDR3 contains 13 residues. V was clipped by 4 bases and J by 3 bases, with 9 bases between them. CDR3 sequence: CSVGETANEKLFF. The CDR3 coding sequence is TGCAGCGTTGGGGAAACAGCTAATGAAAAACTGTTTTTT.

The chain employs TRBV30 and TRBJ2-7; possibly TRBD1 for D (6 bases). V shed 4 bases and J shed 5 bases, with 15 bases lying between them. Germline CDR1 and CDR2: GTSNPN and SVGIG (reference sequence). The CDR3 spans 13 residues. The CDR3 region is CAWNPGVRHEQYF. DNA of the CDR3: TGTGCCTGGAATCCAGGGGTTCGCCACGAGCAGTACTTC.

The CDR3 nucleotides read TGTGCCAGCAGCTTTAGCGGGACGGGCCAAGAGACCCAGTACTTC. Translating it yields CASSFSGTGQETQYF. This chain joins TRBV7-2 and TRBJ2-5; the match to TRBD2 covers 8 bases. The germline V gene has CDR1 SGHTA and CDR2 FQGNSA. The CDR3 covers 15 residues. The junction had 4 bases not matched to a gene; V was cut back by 3 bases and J by 1 base.

The CDR3, as DNA: TGTGCCAGCAGCCAAGGGTGGGCTGACACAGATACGCAGTATTTT. Residues: CASSQGWADTDTQYF. V and J are TRBV7-2 and TRBJ2-3; D is uncertain. Trimming took off 5 bases at V and 2 bases at J, with 14 bases between the two ends. Germline CDR1 is SGHTA and CDR2 is FQGNSA. CDR3 size: 15 residues.

The rearrangement links TRBV23-1 to TRBJ1-1; D gene unclear. TRBV23-1 is classed as an ORF, of uncertain function. The CDR3 runs to 16 residues. Trimming removed 2 bases at V and 3 bases at J, with 16 bases between. CDR3 sequence: CASSQLIGYGYTEAFF. CDR3 nucleotides: TGCGCCAGCAGTCAACTGATAGGGTACGGTTACACTGAAGCTTTCTTT.

The rearrangement joins TRBV4-2 to TRBJ2-5; D remains unclear. This CDR3 has 11 amino acids. Germline CDR1 LGHNA, CDR2 YNFKEQ. V gave up 0 bases and J gave up 4 bases, with 0 bases separating them. CDR3 bases: TGTGCCAGCAGCCAAGAAGAGACCCAGTACTTC. This gives the protein CASSQEETQYF.

The chain employs TRBV30 and TRBJ1-5; D gene ambiguous. Germline V CDR1 and CDR2: GTSNPN, SVGIG (reference sequence). This CDR3 contains 16 residues. Trimming took 3 bases from V and 0 from J, leaving 15 bases between them. CDR3 DNA: TGTGCCTGGAGCGGTACGTCCAGGAGTAGCAATCAGCCCCAGCATTTT. Amino acids: CAWSGTSRSSNQPQHF.

The chain combines TRBV6-5 with TRBJ2-7; TRBD1 or TRBD2 may be the D gene (5 bases each). Trimming left V 8 bases short and J 0 bases short, with 14 bases between. CDR3 length: 14 residues. CDR1 and CDR2 (germline): MNHEY, SVGAGI. CDR3 sequence (DNA): TGTGCCAGCCGTGGGACGGAGAGCTCCTACGAGCAGTACTTC. Its protein product is CASRGTESSYEQYF.

This clone has only a few counts. This sequence joins TRBV29-1 and TRBJ2-7, with TRBD1 matching 10 bases. The CDR3 loop spans 13 amino acids. With V trimmed by 7 bases and J by 2 bases, 5 bases remained unmatched. Germline CDR1 reads SQVTM; CDR2 reads ANQGSEA. In DNA form, the CDR3 reads TGCAGCGCATTCGGGACAGGGGCCTACGAGCAGTACTTC. Protein sequence: CSAFGTGAYEQYF.

The chain joins TRBV5-4 to TRBJ2-2, with 8 bases matching TRBD1. There are 17 residues in the CDR3. Germline assignment: CDR1 SGHNT and CDR2 YYREEE (reference sequence). Trimming cost V 4 bases and J 0 bases; bases outside gene matches: 8. CDR3 region: CASSLDRAKTNTGELFF. In DNA, the CDR3 is TGTGCCAGCAGCCTGGACAGGGCAAAAACGAACACCGGGGAGCTGTTTTTT.

V is TRBV25-1 and J is TRBJ2-1; 10 nucleotides match TRBD1. Trimming took 4 bases from V and 5 from J; bases not matched to a gene: 11. The CDR3 spans 17 residues. Germline CDR1 MGHDK, CDR2 SYGVNS. CDR3 sequence reads: CASSGTPGQGFDNEQFF. The DNA of the CDR3 is TGTGCCAGCAGTGGAACTCCGGGACAGGGGTTTGACAATGAGCAGTTCTTC.

This chain connects TRBV9 to TRBJ2-5; D is unresolved. CDR1 is SGDLS and CDR2 is YYNGEE in the germline V gene. This CDR3 comprises 9 residues. V lost 6 bases, J lost 5 bases, and 2 bases lay in between. The CDR3 loop is CASTETQYF. CDR3 DNA sequence: TGTGCCAGCACCGAGACCCAGTACTTC.

The DNA of the CDR3 is TGTGCCAGCAGCCCTACCGGGACAGGGCATGGCTACACCTTC. This sequence encodes CASSPTGTGHGYTF. The chain carries TRBV9 and TRBJ1-2, with 9 bases fitting TRBD1. The CDR3 consists of 14 residues. The germline CDR1 and CDR2 sequences are SGDLS and YYNGEE. V lost 4 bases to trimming and J lost 6 bases; unmatched junction nucleotides: 7. The full variable domain, rest sourced from reference TRBV9 and TRBJ1-2, is DSGVTQTPKHLITATGQRVTLRCSPRSGDLSVYWYQQSLDQGLQFLIQYYNGEERAKGNILERFSAQQFPDLHSELNLSSLELGDSALYFCASSPTGTGHGYTFGSGTRLTVV.

The rearrangement links TRBV30 to TRBJ2-5; D is possibly TRBD1 (5 bases). Per germline, CDR1 GTSNPN and CDR2 SVGIG (reference sequence). CDR3 length: 14 residues. The V gene lost 0 bases and the J gene lost 5 bases, with 13 bases spanning the gap. CDR3 loop: CAWSVPGPGETQYF. Here the CDR3 DNA reads TGTGCCTGGAGTGTACCAGGGCCAGGGGAGACCCAGTACTTC.

The CDR3 nucleotides read TGCAGCGTGGAGGGGGCTTCCTACGAGCAGTACTTC. Protein: CSVEGASYEQYF. The genes are TRBV29-1 and TRBJ2-7; maybe TRBD1 (7 bases). Deletions cut 6 bases from V and 1 base from J, with 10 bases between. CDR1 is SQVTM and CDR2 is ANQGSEA in the germline V gene. The CDR3 consists of 12 residues.

A few counts support this clone. The CDR3 loop reads CASSAPPGHISYNEQFF. The CDR3, as DNA: TGTGCCAGCAGCGCTCCTCCGGGACACATCTCCTACAATGAGCAGTTCTTC. This chain uses TRBV7-9 with TRBJ2-1, with D tentatively TRBD1 (6 bases). CDR1 SEHNR and CDR2 FQNEAQ come from the germline V gene (reference sequence). The CDR3 sequence is 17 residues long. V lost 5 bases, J lost 0 bases, and 17 bases lay in between.

The chain links TRBV29-1 to TRBJ2-1, with TRBD2 identical over 15 bases. J was trimmed by 4 bases and V by 6 bases; bases with no gene match: 10. The CDR3 contains 17 residues. Per the germline V gene, CDR1 is SQVTM and CDR2 is ANQGSEA. The CDR3 loop is CSVPRTSGRAGYNEQFF. As DNA, the CDR3 is TGCAGCGTACCAAGGACTAGCGGGAGGGCCGGGTACAATGAGCAGTTCTTC.

This clone was recorded a few times. The chain joins TRBV18 to TRBJ2-7; 9 nucleotides match TRBD1. The CDR3 totals 16 residues. CDR1 and CDR2 (germline): KGHSH, LQKENI. V lost 3 bases to trimming and J lost 5 bases; unmatched junction nucleotides: 11. The CDR3 DNA reads TGTGCCAGCTCACCGCTTGGGACAGGGCCCTTAGACGAGCAGTACTTC. Its protein is CASSPLGTGPLDEQYF.